This is a list of T cell receptor beta chains from one sample in a study of blood T cell repertoires in COVID-19. Assay: immunoSEQ multiplex PCR; the TCRdb copy retains only in-frame clones and omits some. Of roughly 350,000 clones in the sample, more than 85% were seen once. The specimen sequenced was PBMCs or T cells enriched from blood (not recorded which). These receptors were obtained from a woman in her 30s who had recovered from COVID-19. Both conserved end residues are part of each CDR3. The D gene is left open where the match is weak. Only part of the rows carry a size: once, few, many, or a class if the clone is expanded.

D gene: .
clone size: .
J gene: TRBJ2-1
V gene: TRBV28
CDR3 DNA: TGTGCCAGCAGTTTGAGTCCGAGCTCCTACAATGAGCAGTTCTTC
CDR3 protein: CASSLSPSSYNEQFF

D gene: TRBD1
clone size: .
J gene: TRBJ1-3
V gene: TRBV4-1
CDR3 DNA: TGCGCCAGCAGCCAGGGACAGGGAAACTCTGGAAACACCATATATTTT
CDR3 protein: CASSQGQGNSGNTIYF

D gene: .
clone size: .
J gene: TRBJ1-5
V gene: TRBV19
CDR3 DNA: TGTGCCAGTAGTAGGGACATCAATCAGCCCCAGCATTTT
CDR3 protein: CASSRDINQPQHF

D gene: TRBD1
clone size: .
J gene: TRBJ1-6
V gene: TRBV6-5
CDR3 DNA: TGTGCCAGCAAGCGACAGGGGGCAGTTGGTTCACCCCTCCACTTT
CDR3 protein: CASKRQGAVGSPLHF

D gene: .
clone size: .
J gene: TRBJ2-1
V gene: TRBV4-2
CDR3 DNA: TGTGCCAGCAGCCAAGATTCGGCCGGGTACAATGAGCAGTTCTTC
CDR3 protein: CASSQDSAGYNEQFF

D gene: .
clone size: .
J gene: TRBJ1-2
V gene: TRBV28
CDR3 DNA: TGTGCCAGCAGCCCCATCAGGGTGCCATATGGCTACACCTTC
CDR3 protein: CASSPIRVPYGYTF

D gene: TRBD1
clone size: .
J gene: TRBJ2-2
V gene: TRBV6-6
CDR3 DNA: TGTGCCAGCAGCCGCGGACAGGGCTTGGGGACCGGGGAGCTGTTTTTT
CDR3 protein: CASSRGQGLGTGELFF

D gene: .
clone size: few
J gene: TRBJ2-4
V gene: TRBV6-2/TRBV6-3
CDR3 DNA: TGTGCCAGCAGTTACTCGATGCGGGAAAACATTCAGTACTTC
CDR3 protein: CASSYSMRENIQYF

D gene: .
clone size: .
J gene: TRBJ2-3
V gene: TRBV9
CDR3 DNA: TGTGCCAGCAGCTCTCGGGGAGCGGGTCCTGATACGCAGTATTTT
CDR3 protein: CASSSRGAGPDTQYF

D gene: TRBD1
clone size: .
J gene: TRBJ1-5
V gene: TRBV4-1
CDR3 DNA: TGCGCCAGCAGCCAAGAACCGACAGGGGGCGCCCAGCCCCAGCATTTT
CDR3 protein: CASSQEPTGGAQPQHF

D gene: TRBD1
clone size: .
J gene: TRBJ1-1
V gene: TRBV4-1
CDR3 DNA: TGCGCCAGCAGCCAAGAGACAGGGGTGAACACTGAAGCTTTCTTT
CDR3 protein: CASSQETGVNTEAFF

D gene: TRBD1
clone size: .
J gene: TRBJ2-6
V gene: TRBV7-9
CDR3 DNA: TGTGCCAGCAGCCACCGGGACAGGGTTCTCCTGACTTTC
CDR3 protein: CASSHRDRVLLTF

D gene: TRBD2
clone size: .
J gene: TRBJ2-1
V gene: TRBV19
CDR3 DNA: TGTGCCAGTAGCCCACTAGCGGGAGGATACAATGAGCAGTTCTTC
CDR3 protein: CASSPLAGGYNEQFF

D gene: .
clone size: .
J gene: TRBJ2-2
V gene: TRBV7-9
CDR3 DNA: TGTGCCAGCAGCTTTGAGTTGCTCACGAACACCGGGGAGCTGTTTTTT
CDR3 protein: CASSFELLTNTGELFF

D gene: .
clone size: .
J gene: TRBJ2-1
V gene: TRBV9
CDR3 DNA: TGTGCCAGCAGCTTCCGGGACTTTCGGAGCTCCTACAATGAGCAGTTCTTC
CDR3 protein: CASSFRDFRSSYNEQFF

D gene: TRBD1
clone size: .
J gene: TRBJ2-5
V gene: TRBV10-3
CDR3 DNA: TGTGCCATCTCGAAGTCAGGGGGTATCCAAGAGACCCAGTACTTC
CDR3 protein: CAISKSGGIQETQYF

D gene: .
clone size: .
J gene: TRBJ1-3
V gene: TRBV24-1
CDR3 DNA: TGTGCCACCAGTGAGGCGACTAGCTCTGGAAACACCATATATTTT
CDR3 protein: CATSEATSSGNTIYF

D gene: .
clone size: .
J gene: TRBJ1-2
V gene: TRBV28
CDR3 DNA: TGTGCCAGCAGTTTAGGGCCCAGATATGGCTACACCTTC
CDR3 protein: CASSLGPRYGYTF

D gene: TRBD1
clone size: .
J gene: TRBJ1-5
V gene: TRBV3-1/TRBV3-2
CDR3 DNA: TGTGCCAGCAGCCCCGGGACAGCCAATCAGCCCCAGCATTTT
CDR3 protein: CASSPGTANQPQHF

D gene: TRBD1
clone size: .
J gene: TRBJ2-1
V gene: TRBV7-6
CDR3 DNA: TGTGCCAGCAGCTACAGAGAGGGACAGTACAATGAGCAGTTCTTC
CDR3 protein: CASSYREGQYNEQFF

D gene: .
clone size: few
J gene: TRBJ1-1
V gene: TRBV4-3
CDR3 DNA: TGCGCCAGCAGCCAGTATCAGGGCGGGGACACTGAAGCTTTCTTT
CDR3 protein: CASSQYQGGDTEAFF

D gene: TRBD1
clone size: .
J gene: TRBJ2-5
V gene: TRBV28
CDR3 DNA: TGTGCCAGCAGTTACGGACAGGGGATCCAAGAGACCCAGTACTTC
CDR3 protein: CASSYGQGIQETQYF

D gene: TRBD2
clone size: once
J gene: TRBJ2-7
V gene: TRBV5-1
CDR3 DNA: TGCGCCAGCAGCCTTCCCACAGCGGGAGTCCACGAGCAGTACTTC
CDR3 protein: CASSLPTAGVHEQYF

D gene: TRBD1
clone size: .
J gene: TRBJ2-3
V gene: TRBV30
CDR3 DNA: TGTGCCTTAGGGGGCAGCACAGATACGCAGTATTTT
CDR3 protein: CALGGSTDTQYF